Below are 13 T cell receptor beta chains sequenced from a single sample in a study of OX40 agonist ivuxolimab in advanced cancers. Data came from immunoSEQ multiplex PCR; TCRdb stores just in-frame clones and leaves some out. The table shows about 38,000 clones, with about 90% occurring only once. This sample comprised CD4+ or CD8+ T cells sorted from blood, obtained in a trial of the OX40 agonist ivuxolimab. Every receptor here comes from an adult with an advanced solid tumor such as melanoma, head and neck, liver or kidney cancer.

CDR3 in DNA: TGTGCCAGCACCTCCACCCCGGCGGCTATCTATGGCTACACCTTC. This codes for CASTSTPAAIYGYTF. The chain has TRBV27 and TRBJ1-2, with unresolved D. CDR3 size: 15 residues. V lost 7 bases to trimming and J lost 4 bases, with 19 bases between them. Germline CDR1 is MNHEY and CDR2 is SMNVEV (reference sequence).

The genes are TRBV5-1 and TRBJ2-5; D is perhaps TRBD1 (5 bases). The CDR3 consists of 13 residues. V gave up 4 bases and J gave up 5 bases, with 12 bases separating them. In germline, CDR1 is SGHRS, CDR2 YFSETQ. In DNA, the CDR3 is TGCGCCAGCAGCCGACAGCCTTGGGAGACCCAGTACTTC. Translation gives CASSRQPWETQYF.

The CDR3 DNA sequence: TGTGCCAGCAGCGTAGGTAGCAATCAGCCCCAGCATTTT. Protein sequence: CASSVGSNQPQHF. V is TRBV9 and J is TRBJ1-5; D is unclear. From germline, CDR1 is SGDLS and CDR2 YYNGEE. The CDR3 loop spans 13 amino acids. V gave up 0 bases and J gave up 0 bases, with 1 base separating them.

This chain uses TRBV27 with TRBJ2-7; 9 nucleotides agree with TRBD1. CDR1 and CDR2 from the germline V gene are MNHEY and SMNVEV (reference sequence). The CDR3 is made up of 14 amino acids. V dropped 9 bases and J dropped 5; count of bases not matched to a gene: 11. CDR3 coding DNA: TGTGCCAGTCAGGGACAGGGATTAATCAACGAGCAGTACTTC. This gives the protein CASQGQGLINEQYF.

The V call is TRBV7-9, the J call TRBJ1-4, with TRBD1 matching over 9 bases. In germline, CDR1 is SEHNR, CDR2 FQNEAQ (reference sequence). V shed 5 bases, J shed 8 bases, and the junction held 6 bases outside the gene matches. The CDR3 spans 14 residues. The CDR3 region is CASSLQGAQEKLFF. CDR3 nucleotides: TGTGCCAGCAGCCTACAGGGGGCGCAGGAAAAACTGTTTTTT.

J is TRBJ2-2 and V is TRBV19, with 8 bases lining up with TRBD1. Germline V gene data show CDR1 as LNHDA and CDR2 as SQIVND (reference sequence). V shed 10 bases and J 1 base; nucleotides not matched to a gene: 2. The CDR3 spans 13 residues. CDR3 sequence (DNA): TGTGCCACTGGGACAGGGAACACCGGGGAGCTGTTTTTT. It specifies CATGTGNTGELFF.

This rearrangement joins TRBV28 to TRBJ1-2; D unclear. The germline CDR1 and CDR2 sequences are MDHEN and SYDVKM. V dropped 7 bases and J dropped 4 bases, with 19 bases sitting between them. The CDR3 totals 15 residues. The chain's CDR3 is CASIQLGRSLYGYTF. The CDR3 DNA reads TGTGCCAGCATCCAATTGGGGAGGTCCCTCTATGGCTACACCTTC.

This chain connects TRBV7-4 to TRBJ2-6; D might be TRBD1 (6 bases). Germline CDR1 SGHVT, CDR2 SQSDAQ. The CDR3 extends over 18 amino acids. The ends were cut back, 5 bases at V and 1 base at J, with 18 bases in the middle. The CDR3 spells CASSIGGSTLSGANVLTF. CDR3 nucleotide sequence: TGTGCCAGCAGCATAGGGGGTAGCACACTATCTGGGGCCAACGTCCTGACTTTC.

The chain carries TRBV28 and TRBJ1-1; D is ambiguous. V lost 5 bases, J lost 0 bases, and 7 bases lay in between. The CDR3 consists of 13 residues. Per the germline V gene, CDR1 is MDHEN and CDR2 is SYDVKM. The DNA for the CDR3 is TGTGCCAGCAGTCTCTCCGTGAACACTGAAGCTTTCTTT. Its translation is CASSLSVNTEAFF.

The rearrangement links TRBV7-9 to TRBJ2-7, with D perhaps matching TRBD2 (6 bases). This CDR3 has 14 amino acids. The germline V gene has CDR1 SEHNR and CDR2 FQNEAQ (reference sequence). V lost 5 bases and J 4 bases, leaving 15 bases between the germline ends. CDR3 DNA sequence: TGTGCCAGCAGCCAACTCCCTGGAGGGTACGAGCAGTACTTC. This gives the protein CASSQLPGGYEQYF.

The chain uses TRBV7-9 and TRBJ2-7; D gene uncertain. CDR1 is SEHNR and CDR2 is FQNEAQ in the germline V gene (reference sequence). The V gene lost 3 bases and the J gene lost 5 bases, with 23 bases spanning the gap. This CDR3 spans 17 amino acids. This CDR3 is CASSFGTDWSNAHEQYV. The DNA for the CDR3 is TGTGCCAGCAGCTTTGGAACGGATTGGAGCAATGCCCACGAGCAGTACGTC.

This rearrangement joins TRBV28 to TRBJ1-4; 7 nucleotides agree with TRBD1. The CDR3 is 16 residues long. Trimming cost V 5 bases and J 2 bases; bases outside gene matches: 8. Germline V CDR1 and CDR2: MDHEN, SYDVKM. The CDR3 DNA reads TGTGCCAGCAGTCCATACAGGGGAAATACTAATGAAAAACTGTTTTTT. As protein: CASSPYRGNTNEKLFF. Complete variable domain (other parts from reference TRBV28 and TRBJ1-4): DVKVTQSSRYLVKRTGEKVFLECVQDMDHENMFWYRQDPGLGLRLIYFSYDVKMKEKGDIPEGYSVSREKKERFSLILESASTNQTSMYLCASSPYRGNTNEKLFFGSGTQLSVL.

The rearrangement uses TRBV9 and TRBJ1-5; D gene unclear. The CDR3 is 14 residues long. CDR1 and CDR2 (germline): SGDLS, YYNGEE. The V and J ends lost 0 bases and 0 bases respectively, with 4 bases between them. CDR3 DNA sequence: TGTGCCAGCAGCGTAGAGGGTAGCAATCAGCCCCAGCATTTT. As protein: CASSVEGSNQPQHF.